The 12 T cell receptor beta chains presented below share a single source sample, sequenced in a study of T cells in localized non-small cell lung cancer. The data were produced by immunoSEQ multiplex PCR, yet TCRdb's version contains in-frame clones alone and is incomplete. The table shows fewer than 30,000 clones, with around 90% occurring only once. The input for sequencing was peripheral blood, taken before any cancer treatment. The receptors stem from a woman aged 35 to 69 with stage I lung adenocarcinoma.

In its sample, this clone was seen once. The V gene is TRBV11-2, the J gene TRBJ1-1, with TRBD1 identical over 9 bases. Germline CDR1 SGHAT, CDR2 FQNNGV. The CDR3 has 16 residues. V shed 0 bases and J 4 bases; nucleotides not matched to a gene: 6. The CDR3 region is CASSLDTPTGGTEAFF. The CDR3 DNA follows: TGTGCCAGCAGCTTAGATACCCCGACAGGGGGCACTGAAGCTTTCTTT.

J is TRBJ2-1 and V is TRBV19; 8 nucleotides agree with TRBD2. The germline V gene encodes CDR1 LNHDA and CDR2 SQIVND (reference sequence). Germline trimming cut 3 bases from V and 4 bases from J; bases unmatched to any gene: 5. The CDR3 spans 15 residues. The CDR3: CASSISGGLYNEQFF. In DNA form, the CDR3 reads TGTGCCAGTAGTATCAGCGGGGGCCTTTACAATGAGCAGTTCTTC.

This clone was counted between two and nine times. V is TRBV19 and J is TRBJ1-5; 7 bases fit TRBD1. Germline lookup yields CDR1 LNHDA and CDR2 SQIVND (reference sequence). J lost 7 bases, V lost 6 bases, and 6 bases had no gene match. The CDR3 has 13 residues. CDR3 sequence (DNA): TGTGCCAGTAGCCGGGACAGCGAGCAGCCCCAGCATTTT. Its translation is CASSRDSEQPQHF. Looking up the rest from reference TRBV19 and TRBJ1-5 gives the full variable domain: DGGITQSPKYLFRKEGQNVTLSCEQNLNHDAMYWYRQDPGQGLRLIYYSQIVNDFQKGDIAEGYSVSREKKESFPLTVTSAQKNPTAFYLCASSRDSEQPQHFGDGTRLSIL.

This chain joins TRBV7-2 and TRBJ2-3; D may be TRBD1 (8 bases). Germline lookup yields CDR1 SGHTA and CDR2 FQGNSA. Trimming took off 4 bases at V and 2 bases at J, with 25 bases between the two ends. There are 19 residues in the CDR3. Written as DNA, the CDR3 is TGTGCCAGCAGCTACCGCAGGGGGCTAGCGGCTGCCTACACAGATACGCAGTATTTT. It yields the protein CASSYRRGLAAAYTDTQYF.

The V gene is TRBV5-1, the J gene TRBJ1-1; perhaps TRBD1 as D (6 bases). With 4 bases removed from V and 1 base from J, the gap between germline ends came to 8 bases. The CDR3 runs 13 residues. CDR1 and CDR2 from the germline V gene are SGHRS and YFSETQ. The CDR3 sequence: CASSTTGNTEAFF. The CDR3 DNA follows: TGCGCCAGCAGCACGACAGGGAACACTGAAGCTTTCTTT.

The chain combines TRBV9 with TRBJ2-1; 12 bases line up with TRBD1. The CDR3 consists of 16 residues. Germline CDR1 is SGDLS and CDR2 is YYNGEE. The V and J ends lost 3 bases and 9 bases, in that order; junction bases with no gene match: 10. The CDR3 sequence: CASSAGDRGRVREQFF. The CDR3 region has the DNA TGTGCCAGCAGCGCCGGGGACAGGGGGCGCGTTCGTGAGCAGTTCTTC.

This clone was detected only a few times. The genes are TRBV9 and TRBJ2-7, with 8 bases that match TRBD2. This CDR3 region has 14 residues. The V gene's germline CDR1 is SGDLS and CDR2 YYNGEE. J gave up 4 bases and V 3 bases, and 6 bases lay outside the gene matches. The CDR3 bases are TGTGCCAGCAGCGGTAGCGGGGCCTCTTACGAGCAGTACTTC. It specifies CASSGSGASYEQYF.

This clone was counted only a few times. V gene TRBV4-3 combines with J gene TRBJ1-2; D call uncertain. This CDR3 has 14 amino acids. Trimming took 0 bases from V and 2 from J, leaving 7 bases between them. Germline lookup yields CDR1 LGHNA and CDR2 YSLEER. The CDR3 coding sequence is TGCGCCAGCAGCCAAGACCGGGGAAACTATGGCTACACCTTC. Translated, it gives CASSQDRGNYGYTF.

This chain links TRBV11-3 with TRBJ2-1; D unclear. The length of the CDR3 is 14 residues. V dropped 5 bases and J dropped 4 bases, with 12 bases sitting between them. CDR1 and CDR2 from the germline V gene are SGHNT and YENEEA. CDR3 bases: TGTGCCAGCAGCCAGGCCGTGGAATACAATGAGCAGTTCTTC. Translating it yields CASSQAVEYNEQFF.

This clone appeared once. The germline gene is not matched at one end of the junction; a read error may be the cause. Other DNA variants within this sample encode the same CDR3. The chain links TRBV7-8 to TRBJ2-7, with TRBD2 matching over 7 bases. Germline assignment: CDR1 SGHVS and CDR2 FQNEAQ. The CDR3 is 14 amino acids. The CDR3 loop reads CASSLVGRHYEQYF. Written as DNA, the CDR3 is TGTGCCAGTAGCTTAGTCGGGAGGCACTACGAGCAGTACTTC. The variable domain in full, with the rest retrieved from reference TRBV7-8 and TRBJ2-7, is GAGVSQSPRYKVAKRGQDVALRCDPISGHVSLFWYQQALGQGPEFLTYFQNEAQLDKSGLPSDRFFAERPEGSVSTLKIQRTQQEDSAVYLCASSLVGRHYEQYFGPGTRLTVT.

The rearrangement uses TRBV7-2 and TRBJ1-5; no clear D. The CDR3 is made up of 14 amino acids. V was shortened by 1 base and J by 0 bases, with 4 bases between the two germline ends. From germline, CDR1 is SGHTA and CDR2 FQGNSA. Here the CDR3 DNA reads TGTGCCAGCAGCTTAGACAGTAGCAATCAGCCCCAGCATTTT. This sequence encodes CASSLDSSNQPQHF.

The rearrangement joins TRBV30 to TRBJ2-2, with D uncertain. Trimming left V 2 bases short and J 8 bases short, with 6 bases between. The CDR3 runs to 11 residues. Germline V gene sequence: CDR1 GTSNPN, CDR2 SVGIG (reference sequence). CDR3 region: CAWSRRGELFF. The CDR3 DNA follows: TGTGCCTGGAGTAGAAGGGGGGAGCTGTTTTTT.